A single sample is the source of the 14 T cell receptor beta chains below, sequenced in a study of tumor-infiltrating lymphocytes in localized non-small cell lung cancer. TCRdb's copy holds only in-frame clones and misses some; the assay was immunoSEQ multiplex PCR. The sample lists 12,000 or so clones, over 80% seen once, with around 7.9% in the top ten. The specimen sequenced was lung tumor tissue. Receptors originate from a human donor with non-small cell lung cancer.

The chain couples TRBV27 to TRBJ2-1; D assignment may be TRBD1 or TRBD2 (6 bases each). Trimming cost V 5 bases and J 6 bases, with 14 bases left between them. The CDR3 has 14 amino acids. From germline, CDR1 is MNHEY and CDR2 SMNVEV (reference sequence). CDR3 sequence (DNA): TGTGCCAGCAGTAAGGGGGGTTTAGTCAATGAGCAGTTCTTC. Encoded protein: CASSKGGLVNEQFF.

This chain links TRBV6-6 with TRBJ2-7, with a weak D call TRBD2 (6 bases). Per germline, CDR1 MNHNY and CDR2 SVGAGI (reference sequence). V shed 2 bases and J shed 4 bases, with 18 bases lying between them. The CDR3 consists of 16 residues. CDR3 nucleotides: TGTGCCAGCAGTTACGGCCGTCCGGGGGAGGCTTACGAGCAGTACTTC. Amino acids: CASSYGRPGEAYEQYF.

The genes are TRBV5-6 and TRBJ1-5, with D perhaps TRBD1 (6 bases). The CDR3 loop spans 15 amino acids. CDR1 SGHDT and CDR2 YYEEEE come from the germline V gene. V was shortened by 6 bases and J by 4 bases, with 17 bases between the two germline ends. In DNA form, the CDR3 reads TGTGCCAGCATCTCCTGGGGGCAGGGTAATCAGCCCCAGCATTTT. Protein sequence: CASISWGQGNQPQHF.

The CDR3 DNA sequence: TGTGCCAGCAGTCAAGGGGACAGTTTAGAGCAGTACTTC. It yields the protein CASSQGDSLEQYF. This chain joins TRBV6-1 and TRBJ2-7; 7 nucleotides match TRBD1. The CDR3 contains 13 residues. Unmatched junction bases numbered 8, after V lost 5 bases and J lost 7 bases. The germline CDR1 and CDR2 sequences are MNHNS and SASEGT.

DNA for the CDR3: TGTGCCAGCAGCTTATCGAAGAGGAATGAGCAGTTCTTC. This sequence encodes CASSLSKRNEQFF. The chain joins TRBV7-7 to TRBJ2-1; D is unresolved. The CDR3 consists of 13 residues. CDR1 and CDR2 from the germline V gene are SSHAT and FNYEAQ (reference sequence). V was trimmed by 2 bases and J by 7 bases, leaving 9 bases between them.

This clone has only one observation. This chain connects TRBV5-1 to TRBJ2-1; the match to TRBD2 covers 10 bases. The CDR3 contains 15 residues. Germline V gives CDR1 SGHRS, CDR2 YFSETQ. Trimming at V came to 2 bases and at J to 5 bases, leaving 4 bases not matched to a gene. Here the CDR3 reads CASSFLAGVNNEQFF. CDR3 in DNA: TGCGCCAGCAGCTTCCTAGCGGGAGTCAACAATGAGCAGTTCTTC.

A few counts support this clone. V and J are TRBV25-1 and TRBJ2-1, with TRBD1 as a possible D gene (5 bases). Germline V CDR1 and CDR2: MGHDK, SYGVNS. Trimming pared 2 bases from V and 4 bases from J, leaving 9 bases between. This CDR3 has 14 amino acids. The CDR3 here is CASSELTVYNEQFF. Written as DNA, the CDR3 is TGTGCCAGCAGTGAACTGACAGTTTACAATGAGCAGTTCTTC.

The rearrangement uses TRBV30 and TRBJ2-6; D is perhaps TRBD1 (6 bases). Per the germline V gene, CDR1 is GTSNPN and CDR2 is SVGIG (reference sequence). Trimming shortened V by 7 bases and J by 0 bases, and 10 bases separated the two germline ends. The CDR3 totals 14 residues. The CDR3 sequence: CALDSSSGANVLTF. CDR3 nucleotide sequence: TGTGCCTTGGACAGTTCCTCTGGGGCCAACGTCCTGACTTTC.

The V and J genes are TRBV4-2 and TRBJ2-1; 10 bases map to TRBD2. This CDR3 is 16 amino acids long. Germline CDR1 LGHNA, CDR2 YNFKEQ. Trimming cost V 5 bases and J 8 bases; bases outside gene matches: 12. The CDR3 DNA reads as TGTGCCAGCAGCGAAAGGACTAGCGGCAATGGGGATGAGCAGTTCTTC. The encoded protein is CASSERTSGNGDEQFF.

The chain carries TRBV7-8 and TRBJ2-7, with D possibly being TRBD1 or TRBD2 (5 bases each). V shed 3 bases and J shed 1 base, with 13 bases lying between them. The length of the CDR3 is 15 residues. Germline V gives CDR1 SGHVS, CDR2 FQNEAQ. The CDR3 DNA is TGTGCCAGCAGCTTTGAAGGGACGGGGTCCTACGAGCAGTACTTC. The encoded protein is CASSFEGTGSYEQYF. Filled out from reference TRBV7-8 and TRBJ2-7, the complete variable domain reads GAGVSQSPRYKVAKRGQDVALRCDPISGHVSLFWYQQALGQGPEFLTYFQNEAQLDKSGLPSDRFFAERPEGSVSTLKIQRTQQEDSAVYLCASSFEGTGSYEQYFGPGTRLTVT.

The chain carries TRBV7-6 and TRBJ2-5; TRBD2 aligns across 8 bases. CDR1 SGHVS and CDR2 FNYEAQ come from the germline V gene. The CDR3 covers 14 residues. J lost 3 bases, V lost 4 bases, and 4 bases had no gene match. The CDR3 sequence: CASSSGGIKETQYF. The CDR3 region has the DNA TGTGCCAGCAGCTCGGGGGGGATTAAAGAGACCCAGTACTTC. Full variable domain (missing parts from reference TRBV7-6 and TRBJ2-5): GAGVSQSPRYKVTKRGQDVALRCDPISGHVSLYWYRQALGQGPEFLTYFNYEAQQDKSGLPNDRFSAERPEGSISTLTIQRTEQRDSAMYRCASSSGGIKETQYFGPGTRLLVL.

The gene calls are TRBV5-1 and TRBJ2-1; 12 nucleotides align to TRBD2. The germline gives CDR1 SGHRS, CDR2 YFSETQ. J gave up 6 bases and V 3 bases, and 4 bases lay outside the gene matches. The CDR3 has 15 amino acids. CDR3 amino acids: CASSSGLAGPNEQFF. The DNA for the CDR3 is TGCGCCAGCAGCTCCGGACTAGCGGGGCCCAATGAGCAGTTCTTC.

The chain joins TRBV5-1 to TRBJ1-5, with D perhaps TRBD1 (5 bases). Germline V gene data show CDR1 as SGHRS and CDR2 as YFSETQ. The CDR3 has 15 amino acids. V shed 4 bases and J shed 2 bases, with 13 bases lying between them. CDR3: CASSAGRGGNQPQHF. The DNA of the CDR3 is TGCGCCAGCAGCGCGGGCCGAGGGGGCAATCAGCCCCAGCATTTT.

The chain carries TRBV28 and TRBJ2-7; 8 positions match TRBD1. The V gene's germline CDR1 is MDHEN and CDR2 SYDVKM. The CDR3 loop spans 18 amino acids. With V trimmed by 2 bases and J by 5 bases, 17 bases remained unmatched. CDR3 loop: CASSLIIGTGILGDEQYF. CDR3 in DNA: TGTGCCAGCAGTTTAATAATCGGGACAGGTATATTGGGAGACGAGCAGTACTTC.